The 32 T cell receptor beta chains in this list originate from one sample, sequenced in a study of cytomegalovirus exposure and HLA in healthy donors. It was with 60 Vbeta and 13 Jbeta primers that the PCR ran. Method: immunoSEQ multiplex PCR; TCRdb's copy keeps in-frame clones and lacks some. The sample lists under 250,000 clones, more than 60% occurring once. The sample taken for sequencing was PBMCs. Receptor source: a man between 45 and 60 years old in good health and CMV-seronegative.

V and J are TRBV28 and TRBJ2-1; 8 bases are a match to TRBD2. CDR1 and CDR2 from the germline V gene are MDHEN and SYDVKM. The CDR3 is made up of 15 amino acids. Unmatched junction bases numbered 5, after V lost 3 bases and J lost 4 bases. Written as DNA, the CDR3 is TGTGCCAGCAGTTTTCGCGGGAGGCAATACAATGAGCAGTTCTTC. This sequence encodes CASSFRGRQYNEQFF.

The CDR3 protein is CSVSSIYEQFF. The CDR3 nucleotides read TGCAGCGTTTCGAGCATCTATGAGCAGTTCTTC. The V and J genes are TRBV29-1 and TRBJ2-1; D is unclear. Between the trimmed V and J ends, which lost 5 bases and 8 bases, there was a span of 10 bases. Germline V gene data show CDR1 as SQVTM and CDR2 as ANQGSEA. This CDR3 is built from 11 residues.

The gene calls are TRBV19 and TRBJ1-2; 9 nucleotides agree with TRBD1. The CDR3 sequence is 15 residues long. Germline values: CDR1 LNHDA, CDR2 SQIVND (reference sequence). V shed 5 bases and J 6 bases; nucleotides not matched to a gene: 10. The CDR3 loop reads CASSPERDRVHGYTF. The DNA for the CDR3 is TGTGCCAGTAGTCCCGAACGGGACAGGGTACATGGCTACACCTTC. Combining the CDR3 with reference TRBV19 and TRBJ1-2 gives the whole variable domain DGGITQSPKYLFRKEGQNVTLSCEQNLNHDAMYWYRQDPGQGLRLIYYSQIVNDFQKGDIAEGYSVSREKKESFPLTVTSAQKNPTAFYLCASSPERDRVHGYTFGSGTRLTVV.

The CDR3 region has the DNA TGCGCCAGCAGCCCCGGCGCAGGTAACACCGGGGAGCTGTTTTTT. This translates into CASSPGAGNTGELFF. The gene calls are TRBV5-1 and TRBJ2-2, with unresolved D. Germline values: CDR1 SGHRS, CDR2 YFSETQ. V lost 4 bases and J 2 bases, leaving 12 bases between the germline ends. The CDR3 is 15 amino acids. Supplemented by reference TRBV5-1 and TRBJ2-2, the full variable domain reads KAGVTQTPRYLIKTRGQQVTLSCSPISGHRSVSWYQQTPGQGLQFLFEYFSETQRNKGNFPGRFSGRQFSNSRSEMNVSTLELGDSALYLCASSPGAGNTGELFFGEGSRLTVL.

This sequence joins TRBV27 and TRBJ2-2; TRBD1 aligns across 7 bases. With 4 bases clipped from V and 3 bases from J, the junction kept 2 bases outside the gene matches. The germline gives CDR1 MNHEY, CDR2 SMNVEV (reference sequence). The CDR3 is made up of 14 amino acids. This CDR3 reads CASSSTGYTGELFF. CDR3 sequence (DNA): TGTGCCAGCAGTTCGACAGGGTACACCGGGGAGCTGTTTTTT.

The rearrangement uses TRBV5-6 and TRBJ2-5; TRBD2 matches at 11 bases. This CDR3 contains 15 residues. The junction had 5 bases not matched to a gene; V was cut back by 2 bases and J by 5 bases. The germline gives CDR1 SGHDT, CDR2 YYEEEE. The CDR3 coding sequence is TGTGCCAGCAGCTTTGGACTAGCGGGCGGTGAGACCCAGTACTTC. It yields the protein CASSFGLAGGETQYF.

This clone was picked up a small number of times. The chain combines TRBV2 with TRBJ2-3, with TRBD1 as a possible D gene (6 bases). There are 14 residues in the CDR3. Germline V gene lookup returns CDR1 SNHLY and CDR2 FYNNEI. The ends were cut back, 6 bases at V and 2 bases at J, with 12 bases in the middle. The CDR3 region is CASRRDTSTDTQYF. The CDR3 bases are TGTGCCAGCAGACGGGACACCTCCACAGATACGCAGTATTTT.

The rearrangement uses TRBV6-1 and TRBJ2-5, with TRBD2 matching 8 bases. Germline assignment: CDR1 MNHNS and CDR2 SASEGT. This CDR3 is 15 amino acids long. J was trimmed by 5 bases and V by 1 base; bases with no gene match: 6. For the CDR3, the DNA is TGTGCCAGCAGTGAAGTTCTACGGGGGGGGGAGACCCAGTACTTC. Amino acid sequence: CASSEVLRGGETQYF.

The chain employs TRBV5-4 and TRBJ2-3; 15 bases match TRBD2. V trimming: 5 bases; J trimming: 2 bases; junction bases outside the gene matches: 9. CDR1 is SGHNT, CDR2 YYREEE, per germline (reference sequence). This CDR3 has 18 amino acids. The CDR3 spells CASRTGLAGGGVTDTQYF. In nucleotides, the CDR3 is TGTGCCAGCAGGACTGGACTAGCGGGAGGGGGTGTCACAGATACGCAGTATTTT.

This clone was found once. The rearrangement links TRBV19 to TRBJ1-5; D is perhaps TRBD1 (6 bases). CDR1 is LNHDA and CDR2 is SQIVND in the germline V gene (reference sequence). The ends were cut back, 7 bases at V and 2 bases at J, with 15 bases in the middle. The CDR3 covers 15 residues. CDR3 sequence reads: CASTSRGGRNQPQHF. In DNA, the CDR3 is TGTGCCAGTACCTCACGGGGGGGCCGCAATCAGCCCCAGCATTTT.

CDR3 in amino acids: CASSDNQETQYF. CDR3 nucleotide sequence: TGCGCCAGCAGTGACAACCAAGAGACCCAGTACTTC. The V and J genes are TRBV10-2 and TRBJ2-5; unclear D gene. From germline, CDR1 is WSHSY and CDR2 SAAADI. Trimming shortened V by 3 bases and J by 0 bases, and 2 bases separated the two germline ends. The CDR3 is made up of 12 amino acids.

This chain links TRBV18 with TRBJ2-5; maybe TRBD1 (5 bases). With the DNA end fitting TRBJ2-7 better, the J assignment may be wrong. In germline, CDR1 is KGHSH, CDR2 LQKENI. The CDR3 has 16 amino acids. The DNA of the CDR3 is TGTGCCAGCTCTTCCCTGACAGTCTCAAGCTCCTACGAGCAGTACTTC. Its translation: CASSSLTVSSSYEQYF.

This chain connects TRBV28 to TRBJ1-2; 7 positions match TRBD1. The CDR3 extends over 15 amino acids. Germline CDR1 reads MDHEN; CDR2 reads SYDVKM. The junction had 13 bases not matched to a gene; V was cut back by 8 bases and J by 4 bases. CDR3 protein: CASGLTGEGIYGYTF. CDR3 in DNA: TGTGCCAGCGGTCTTACAGGGGAAGGCATCTATGGCTACACCTTC.

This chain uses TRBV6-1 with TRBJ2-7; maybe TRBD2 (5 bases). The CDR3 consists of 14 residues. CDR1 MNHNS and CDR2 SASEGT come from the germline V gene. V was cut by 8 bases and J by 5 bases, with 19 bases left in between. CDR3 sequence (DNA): TGTGCCAGCGTCCCCTGGGGAGCGACGGACGAGCAGTACTTC. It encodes CASVPWGATDEQYF.

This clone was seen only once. CDR3 in amino acids: CASRARDRDNYGYTF. The CDR3 bases are TGTGCCAGCAGAGCCCGGGACAGGGATAACTATGGCTACACCTTC. This chain connects TRBV2 to TRBJ1-2; 9 bases are a match to TRBD1. The CDR3 consists of 15 residues. V was clipped by 6 bases and J by 1 base; unmatched bases: 6. Germline CDR1 SNHLY, CDR2 FYNNEI. The full variable domain, rest sourced from reference TRBV2 and TRBJ1-2, is EPEVTQTPSHQVTQMGQEVILRCVPISNHLYFYWYRQILGQKVEFLVSFYNNEISEKSEIFDDQFSVERPDGSNFTLKIRSTKLEDSAMYFCASRARDRDNYGYTFGSGTRLTVV.

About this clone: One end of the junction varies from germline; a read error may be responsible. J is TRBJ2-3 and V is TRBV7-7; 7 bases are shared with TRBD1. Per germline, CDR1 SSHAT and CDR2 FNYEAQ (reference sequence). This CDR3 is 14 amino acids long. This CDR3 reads CASSLGQTADTQYF. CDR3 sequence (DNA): TGTGCTAGCAGCTTGGGACAGACGGCAGATACGCAGTATTTT.

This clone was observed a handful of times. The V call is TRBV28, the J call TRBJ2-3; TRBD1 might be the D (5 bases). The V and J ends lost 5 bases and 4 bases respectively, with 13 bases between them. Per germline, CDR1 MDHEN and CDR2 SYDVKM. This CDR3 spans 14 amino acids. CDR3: CASSPQDTADTQYF. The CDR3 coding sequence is TGTGCCAGCAGTCCCCAGGACACGGCAGATACGCAGTATTTT.

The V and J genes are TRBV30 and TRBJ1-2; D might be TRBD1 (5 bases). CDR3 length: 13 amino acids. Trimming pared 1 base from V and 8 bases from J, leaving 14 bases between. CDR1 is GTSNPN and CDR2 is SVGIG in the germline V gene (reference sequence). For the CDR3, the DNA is TGTGCCTGGAGTGGTTTGTTTGGGGCGGGCTACACCTTC. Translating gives CAWSGLFGAGYTF.

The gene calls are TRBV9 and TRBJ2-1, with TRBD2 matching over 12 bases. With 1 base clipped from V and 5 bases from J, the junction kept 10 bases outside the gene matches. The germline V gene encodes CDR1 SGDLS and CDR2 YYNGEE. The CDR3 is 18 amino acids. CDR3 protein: CASSVRLAGARGDNEQFF. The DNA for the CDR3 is TGTGCCAGCAGCGTACGACTAGCGGGAGCTAGAGGGGACAATGAGCAGTTCTTC.

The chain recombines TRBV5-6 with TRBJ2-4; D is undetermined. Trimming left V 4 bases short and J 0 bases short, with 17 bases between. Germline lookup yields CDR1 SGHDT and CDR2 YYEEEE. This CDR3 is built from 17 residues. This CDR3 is CASSLGTPILAKNIQYF. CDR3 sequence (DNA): TGTGCCAGCAGCCTGGGAACACCAATCTTAGCCAAAAACATTCAGTACTTC.

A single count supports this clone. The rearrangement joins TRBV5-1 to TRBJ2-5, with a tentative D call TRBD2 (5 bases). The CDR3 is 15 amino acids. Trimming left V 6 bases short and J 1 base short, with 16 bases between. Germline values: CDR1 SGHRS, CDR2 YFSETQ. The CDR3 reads CASTYRPSFQETQYF. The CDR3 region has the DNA TGCGCCAGCACTTATCGTCCTAGCTTCCAAGAGACCCAGTACTTC.

The CDR3 loop reads CASGTGYYEQYF. CDR3 coding DNA: TGTGCCAGCGGTACAGGGTACTACGAGCAGTACTTC. This chain connects TRBV6-5 to TRBJ2-7; the D gene is possibly TRBD1 (6 bases). The CDR3 covers 12 residues. Trimming pared 8 bases from V and 3 bases from J, leaving 11 bases between. Germline lookup yields CDR1 MNHEY and CDR2 SVGAGI.

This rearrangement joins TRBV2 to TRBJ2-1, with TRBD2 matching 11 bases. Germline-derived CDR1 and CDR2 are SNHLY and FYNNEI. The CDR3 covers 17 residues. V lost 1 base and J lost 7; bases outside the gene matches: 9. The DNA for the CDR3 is TGTGCCAGCAGTGAAGGGTCGATAGCGGGAGGGCCAAATGAGCAGTTCTTC. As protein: CASSEGSIAGGPNEQFF.

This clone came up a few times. CDR3 in amino acids: CASSLAGTGNGYTF. The CDR3 DNA reads TGCGCCAGCAGCTTGGCCGGGACAGGGAATGGCTACACCTTC. The gene calls are TRBV5-1 and TRBJ1-2; 9 nucleotides align to TRBD1. The junction had 3 bases not matched to a gene; V was cut back by 0 bases and J by 6 bases. CDR3 length: 14 residues. In germline, CDR1 is SGHRS, CDR2 YFSETQ.

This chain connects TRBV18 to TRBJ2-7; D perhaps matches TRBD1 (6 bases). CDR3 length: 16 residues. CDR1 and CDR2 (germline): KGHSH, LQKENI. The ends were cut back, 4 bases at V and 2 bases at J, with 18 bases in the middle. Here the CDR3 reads CASSRDTRTVTYEQYF. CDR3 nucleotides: TGTGCCAGCTCACGGGACACCCGAACAGTAACCTACGAGCAGTACTTC.

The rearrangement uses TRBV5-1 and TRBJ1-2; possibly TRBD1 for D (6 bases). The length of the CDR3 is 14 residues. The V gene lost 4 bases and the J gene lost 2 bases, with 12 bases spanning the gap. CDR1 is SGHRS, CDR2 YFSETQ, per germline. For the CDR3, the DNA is TGCGCCAGCAGCCTAACAGGGCCCAACTATGGCTACACCTTC. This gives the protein CASSLTGPNYGYTF.

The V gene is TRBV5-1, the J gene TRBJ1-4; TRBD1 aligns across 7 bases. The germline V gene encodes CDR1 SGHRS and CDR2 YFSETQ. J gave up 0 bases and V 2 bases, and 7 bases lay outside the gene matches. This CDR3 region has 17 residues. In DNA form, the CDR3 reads TGCGCCAGCAGCTTACCCATCGGGACAGCAACTAATGAAAAACTGTTTTTT. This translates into CASSLPIGTATNEKLFF.

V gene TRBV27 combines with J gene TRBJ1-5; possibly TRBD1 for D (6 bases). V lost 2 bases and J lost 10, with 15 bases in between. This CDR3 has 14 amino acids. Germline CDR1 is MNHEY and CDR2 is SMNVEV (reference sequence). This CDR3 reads CASSLVGGSQPQHF. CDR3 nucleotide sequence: TGTGCCAGCAGTTTAGTAGGGGGATCTCAACCCCAGCATTTT.

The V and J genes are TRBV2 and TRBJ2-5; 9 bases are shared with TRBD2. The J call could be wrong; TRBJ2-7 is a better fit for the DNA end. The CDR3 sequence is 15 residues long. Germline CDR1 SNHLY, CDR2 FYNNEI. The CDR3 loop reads CASSEVGSGGYEQYF. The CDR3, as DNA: TGTGCCAGCAGTGAAGTGGGTAGCGGGGGCTACGAGCAGTACTTC.

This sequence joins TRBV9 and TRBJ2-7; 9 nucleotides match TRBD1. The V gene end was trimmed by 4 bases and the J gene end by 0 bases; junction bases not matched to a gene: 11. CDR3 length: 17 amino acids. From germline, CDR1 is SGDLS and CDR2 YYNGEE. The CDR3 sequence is CASSHSTGGAVSYEQYF. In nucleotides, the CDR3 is TGTGCCAGCAGCCATTCTACAGGGGGCGCGGTCTCCTACGAGCAGTACTTC.

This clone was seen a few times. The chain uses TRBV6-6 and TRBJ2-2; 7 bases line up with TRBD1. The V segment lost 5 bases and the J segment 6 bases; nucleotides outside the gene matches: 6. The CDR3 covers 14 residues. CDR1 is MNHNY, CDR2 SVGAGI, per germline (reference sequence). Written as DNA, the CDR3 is TGTGCCAGCAGTCATACAGGGGTTTCCGGGGAGCTGTTTTTT. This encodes CASSHTGVSGELFF.

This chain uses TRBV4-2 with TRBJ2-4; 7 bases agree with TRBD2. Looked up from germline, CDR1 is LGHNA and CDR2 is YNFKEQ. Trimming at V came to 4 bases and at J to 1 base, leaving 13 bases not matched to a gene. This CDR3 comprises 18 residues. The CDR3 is CASSPLGTGGLAKNIQYF. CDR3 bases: TGTGCCAGCAGCCCCTTGGGGACGGGAGGTTTGGCCAAAAACATTCAGTACTTC.